This TCR beta chain was sequenced during a study of metastatic and nonmetastatic thyroid tumors. Study-level background: Comparative analysis of repertoires was undertaken across blood and tumor or nodule tissue obtained from malignant and benign thyroid patients.

This clone was recorded at least ten times. Germline and junction disagree at one end, which may indicate a read error. Among the patients, none had received any treatment before thyroid surgery. In the original workflow: Construction of a distant-metastasis classifier for papillary thyroid cancer relied on CDR3 differences across clinicopathological groups. TCRdb reanalyzed the PCR reads via MiXCR. Clone size and V and J calls follow TCRdb, not the original study. The sample lists roughly 30,000 clones, 3.5% to 4.5% seen once, with under 4% in the top ten. CDR1 and CDR2 from the germline V gene are ENHRY and SYGVKD. The CDR3 extends over 14 amino acids.

The origin of this receptor is a male donor with papillary thyroid cancer or a benign thyroid nodule (not recorded which). Some clones in this sample may be carry-over from other donors' samples. V usage is TRBV10-3 and J usage is TRBJ2-2; D gene unclear. The sample was blood. Here the CDR3 reads CAISESRNAGELFF. CDR3 nucleotide sequence: TGTGCCATCAGTGAGTCAAGGAACGCCGGGGAGCTGTTTTTT.